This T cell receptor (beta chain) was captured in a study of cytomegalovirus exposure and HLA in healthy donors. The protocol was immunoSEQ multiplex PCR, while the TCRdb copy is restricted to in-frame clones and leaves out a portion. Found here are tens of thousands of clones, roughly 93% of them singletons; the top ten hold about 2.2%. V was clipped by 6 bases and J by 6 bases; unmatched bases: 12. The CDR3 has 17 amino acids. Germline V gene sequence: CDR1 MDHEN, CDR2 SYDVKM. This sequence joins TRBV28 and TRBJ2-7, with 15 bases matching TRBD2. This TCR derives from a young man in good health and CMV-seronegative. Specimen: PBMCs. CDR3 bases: TGTGCCAGCAGCCGTAAGGGACTAGCGGGAGGAGGGCGCGAGCAGTACTTC. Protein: CASSRKGLAGGGREQYF.